The source of this T cell receptor (beta chain) is a study of cytomegalovirus exposure and HLA in healthy donors. The overall study: The same platform was used for the approximately 120 validation repertoires as for the approximately 730 first-cohort repertoires, as reported in a later analysis.

Points on this clone: Its antigen is still unknown. The junction departs from the called germline gene at one end, perhaps through a read error.

Here immunoSEQ multiplex PCR was the method, and the copy in TCRdb shows in-frame clones only, minus some. The sample carries about 140,000 clones, 84% recorded once. Study-wide results and caveats: Overall, roughly 150 TCR beta chains were annotated as cytomegalovirus-associated. Most TCR sequences showed up rarely, but some public TCRs showed up in many donors.

The CDR3 totals 13 residues. In germline, CDR1 is SSHAT, CDR2 FNYEAQ (reference sequence). The chain has TRBV7-7 and TRBJ2-2; the D is unclear. This TCR was recovered from a woman in her 30s in good health and CMV-seronegative. Input material: PBMCs. CDR3 sequence (DNA): TGTGCTAGCAGCTTATACTTAGACGGGGAGCTGTTTTTT. Translation: CASSLYLDGELFF.